Below are 30 T cell receptor beta chains sequenced from a single sample in a study of shared clonotypes between healthy human individuals. The data were produced by immunoSEQ multiplex PCR, yet TCRdb's version contains in-frame clones alone and is incomplete. The table shows approximately 2.5 million clones, with around 94% occurring only once. The sequencing input was naive CD4+ T cells sorted from blood. Subset of the sample: CD45RA+ positively selected. Receptors were obtained from a man younger than 35 in good health.

This clone was detected once. This sequence joins TRBV4-1 and TRBJ2-5; 10 positions agree with TRBD2. The CDR3 covers 16 residues. J lost 5 bases, V lost 4 bases, and 10 bases had no gene match. CDR1 is MGHRA, CDR2 YSYEKL, per germline. This CDR3 is CASSRPAGGARETQYF. The DNA of the CDR3 is TGCGCCAGCAGCCGGCCAGCGGGGGGGGCCCGTGAGACCCAGTACTTC.

The sample holds a few counts of this clone. The genes are TRBV30 and TRBJ1-2; D is perhaps TRBD1 (5 bases). Trimming took off 1 base at V and 8 bases at J, with 14 bases between the two ends. The CDR3 runs to 13 residues. The V gene's germline CDR1 is GTSNPN and CDR2 SVGIG (reference sequence). CDR3 region: CAWSGTRGSGYTF. Written as DNA, the CDR3 is TGTGCCTGGAGTGGAACAAGGGGCTCCGGCTACACCTTC.

The chain employs TRBV10-3 and TRBJ2-7; 7 bases map to TRBD1. The V and J ends lost 3 bases and 5 bases, in that order; junction bases with no gene match: 7. CDR1 is ENHRY, CDR2 SYGVKD, per germline. The CDR3 totals 14 residues. CDR3 residues: CAISEPRQGHEQYF. CDR3 DNA sequence: TGTGCCATCAGTGAACCGAGACAGGGCCACGAGCAGTACTTC.

This clone was recorded only once. One end of the junction fails to match germline, which may point to a read error. This chain joins TRBV7-7 and TRBJ2-7, with a tentative D call TRBD1 (5 bases). In germline, CDR1 is SSHAT, CDR2 FNYEAQ (reference sequence). The CDR3 sequence is 13 residues long. CDR3 DNA sequence: TGTGCTAGCAGCTTAGCAGGGCCCTACGAGCAGTACTTC. It specifies CASSLAGPYEQYF.

V and J are TRBV25-1 and TRBJ1-4, with D possibly matching TRBD1 (5 bases). Trimming shortened V by 5 bases and J by 7 bases, and 8 bases separated the two germline ends. The CDR3 consists of 12 residues. CDR1 MGHDK and CDR2 SYGVNS come from the germline V gene. The CDR3 DNA sequence: TGTGCCAGCAGTAGACAGCTTGAAAAACTGTTTTTT. This encodes CASSRQLEKLFF.

V usage is TRBV19 and J usage is TRBJ2-2, with D maybe TRBD1 (5 bases). Germline CDR1 is LNHDA and CDR2 is SQIVND (reference sequence). The length of the CDR3 is 15 residues. Trimming took off 0 bases at V and 5 bases at J, with 10 bases between the two ends. In DNA, the CDR3 is TGTGCCAGTAGTATAGATGCAGGGCTTACCGGGGAGCTGTTTTTT. Its translation: CASSIDAGLTGELFF.

The chain employs TRBV28 and TRBJ1-4; 10 nucleotides line up with TRBD1. Germline-derived CDR1 and CDR2 are MDHEN and SYDVKM. The CDR3 extends over 15 amino acids. V shed 6 bases, J shed 8 bases, and the junction held 9 bases outside the gene matches. The CDR3 loop is CASSPLGTGVEKLFF. As DNA, the CDR3 is TGTGCCAGCAGCCCCCTCGGGACAGGGGTGGAAAAACTGTTTTTT.

This clone is a singleton in its sample. The chain uses TRBV7-9 and TRBJ1-5; D gene ambiguous. V lost 0 bases and J 5 bases, leaving 8 bases between the germline ends. The germline gives CDR1 SEHNR, CDR2 FQNEAQ (reference sequence). The CDR3 is 14 amino acids. For the CDR3, the DNA is TGTGCCAGCAGCTTAGCGTCGGACGATCAGCCCCAGCATTTT. It yields the protein CASSLASDDQPQHF.

The chain uses TRBV5-6 and TRBJ2-5, with a possible D match to TRBD2 (5 bases). Germline V lookup: CDR1 SGHDT, CDR2 YYEEEE. The CDR3 spans 15 residues. The germline V and J ends were trimmed by 4 bases and 5 bases, with 18 bases remaining between them. CDR3 sequence: CASSGAALGEETQYF. Written as DNA, the CDR3 is TGTGCCAGCAGCGGTGCGGCCCTCGGGGAGGAGACCCAGTACTTC. The full variable domain, rest sourced from reference TRBV5-6 and TRBJ2-5, is DAGVTQSPTHLIKTRGQQVTLRCSPKSGHDTVSWYQQALGQGPQFIFQYYEEEERQRGNFPDRFSGHQFPNYSSELNVNALLLGDSALYLCASSGAALGEETQYFGPGTRLLVL.

The chain has TRBV6-6 and TRBJ2-2; 8 bases align to TRBD2. CDR1 is MNHNY and CDR2 is SVGAGI in the germline V gene (reference sequence). With 6 bases clipped from V and 3 bases from J, the junction kept 3 bases outside the gene matches. The CDR3 has 14 amino acids. CDR3 in DNA: TGTGCCAGCAGAAGTAGCGGGGACACCGGGGAGCTGTTTTTT. It codes for CASRSSGDTGELFF.

This chain joins TRBV7-9 and TRBJ2-6, with TRBD1 identical over 11 bases. This CDR3 spans 17 amino acids. Germline CDR1 reads SEHNR; CDR2 reads FQNEAQ (reference sequence). Trimming at V came to 3 bases and at J to 4 bases, leaving 5 bases not matched to a gene. The CDR3 sequence is CASSFWGQGVGANVLTF. In DNA form, the CDR3 reads TGTGCCAGCAGCTTCTGGGGACAGGGGGTCGGGGCCAACGTCCTGACTTTC. The entire variable domain, with the rest obtained from reference TRBV7-9 and TRBJ2-6, is as follows: DTGVSQNPRHKITKRGQNVTFRCDPISEHNRLYWYRQTLGQGPEFLTYFQNEAQLEKSRLLSDRFSAERPKGSFSTLEIQRTEQGDSAMYLCASSFWGQGVGANVLTFGAGSRLTVL.

The rearrangement joins TRBV19 to TRBJ1-2, with D possibly being TRBD1 (6 bases). The V gene's germline CDR1 is LNHDA and CDR2 SQIVND (reference sequence). V was pared by 3 bases and J by 1 base, with 15 bases between. The CDR3 totals 16 residues. CDR3 in amino acids: CASSMEQGGGNYGYTF. The CDR3 region has the DNA TGTGCCAGTAGTATGGAACAGGGAGGGGGTAACTATGGCTACACCTTC.

This clone appeared a single time. The chain links TRBV18 to TRBJ2-5, with a possible D match to TRBD2 (5 bases). V was pared by 3 bases and J by 3 bases, with 11 bases between. The CDR3 runs to 14 residues. Germline CDR1 is KGHSH and CDR2 is LQKENI. The CDR3 region has the DNA TGTGCCAGCTCACCTTATCCCGGGGAAGAGACCCAGTACTTC. It specifies CASSPYPGEETQYF. Based on the CDR3 plus reference TRBV18 and TRBJ2-5, the full variable domain is NAGVMQNPRHLVRRRGQEARLRCSPMKGHSHVYWYRQLPEEGLKFMVYLQKENIIDESGMPKERFSAEFPKEGPSILRIQQVVRGDSAAYFCASSPYPGEETQYFGPGTRLLVL.

CDR3 region: CASSDVKQATNEKLFF. In DNA, the CDR3 is TGTGCCAGCAGCGACGTCAAGCAAGCAACTAATGAAAAACTGTTTTTT. The V and J genes are TRBV7-8 and TRBJ1-4; no clear D gene. Trimming shortened V by 5 bases and J by 0 bases, and 13 bases separated the two germline ends. Germline V gives CDR1 SGHVS, CDR2 FQNEAQ. The CDR3 is 16 residues long.

The V and J genes are TRBV7-9 and TRBJ2-7; D may be TRBD2 (6 bases). CDR3 size: 14 residues. Germline values: CDR1 SEHNR, CDR2 FQNEAQ (reference sequence). Trimming cost V 0 bases and J 7 bases, with 13 bases left between them. CDR3 sequence reads: CASSLAGGVLEQYF. The CDR3 nucleotides read TGTGCCAGCAGCTTAGCGGGAGGCGTGCTAGAGCAGTACTTC.

J is TRBJ1-6 and V is TRBV5-1; D might be TRBD1 (5 bases). The CDR3 loop spans 15 amino acids. Germline CDR1 SGHRS, CDR2 YFSETQ. Trimming left V 0 bases short and J 7 bases short, with 11 bases between. The CDR3, as DNA: TGCGCCAGCAGCTTGGCCCAAACAGGAAATTCACCCCTCCACTTT. It is translated as CASSLAQTGNSPLHF.

About this clone: This sample includes further DNA sequences coding for the same CDR3. The chain uses TRBV5-1 and TRBJ2-7, with D unresolved. Trimming cost V 1 base and J 3 bases, with 8 bases left between them. CDR1 is SGHRS and CDR2 is YFSETQ in the germline V gene. The CDR3 has 13 amino acids. This CDR3 reads CASSLIPGYEQYF. CDR3 sequence (DNA): TGCGCCAGCAGCTTGATCCCGGGCTACGAGCAGTACTTC.

The J gene is TRBJ2-7, the V gene TRBV7-2; D is perhaps TRBD2 (5 bases). Between the trimmed V and J ends, which lost 5 bases and 7 bases, there was a span of 15 bases. The CDR3 sequence is 13 residues long. Germline V CDR1 and CDR2: SGHTA, FQGNSA. The CDR3 DNA reads TGTGCCAGCAGCCCCGGTGGGCTAGCAGAGCAGTACTTC. Translating gives CASSPGGLAEQYF.

This chain links TRBV9 with TRBJ2-3; 7 bases map to TRBD1. The germline V gene has CDR1 SGDLS and CDR2 YYNGEE. The J segment lost 3 bases and the V segment lost 4 bases, leaving 14 bases of the junction unmatched. The CDR3 extends over 17 amino acids. Written as DNA, the CDR3 is TGTGCCAGCAGCACAAGTGGGGGACAGACTATTACAGATACGCAGTATTTT. Its translation is CASSTSGGQTITDTQYF.

The chain links TRBV2 to TRBJ2-7; 9 nucleotides align to TRBD2. The trim removed 7 bases at V and 1 base at J, leaving 5 bases unmatched. The CDR3 runs 14 residues. The germline V gene has CDR1 SNHLY and CDR2 FYNNEI. The CDR3 region is CASKNSGSSYEQYF. DNA of the CDR3: TGTGCCAGCAAAAATAGCGGGAGTTCCTACGAGCAGTACTTC.

The V call is TRBV2, the J call TRBJ2-3; TRBD2 agrees at 7 bases. After removal of 7 bases from V and 4 bases from J, the junction contained 8 bases not matched to a gene. Germline V gene sequence: CDR1 SNHLY, CDR2 FYNNEI. The CDR3 totals 14 residues. CDR3 region: CASTRDYSPDTQYF. The CDR3 DNA reads as TGTGCCAGCACCCGGGACTACTCGCCAGATACGCAGTATTTT.

DNA of the CDR3: TGTGCCAGCAGCACACCTTTTCTAGCCAAAAACATTCAGTACTTC. This gives the protein CASSTPFLAKNIQYF. The chain links TRBV7-2 to TRBJ2-4; D remains unclear. The ends were cut back, 5 bases at V and 0 bases at J, with 11 bases in the middle. From germline, CDR1 is SGHTA and CDR2 FQGNSA. The CDR3 totals 15 residues.

The V call is TRBV6-6, the J call TRBJ2-1; TRBD2 aligns across 7 bases. Germline CDR1 MNHNY, CDR2 SVGAGI (reference sequence). Germline trimming cut 6 bases from V and 2 bases from J; bases unmatched to any gene: 10. This CDR3 comprises 16 residues. CDR3: CASRPTGTITYNEQFF. The CDR3 DNA follows: TGTGCCAGCAGGCCCACCGGGACTATCACCTACAATGAGCAGTTCTTC.

The chain has TRBV19 and TRBJ2-7; 9 bases are a match to TRBD2. Germline CDR1 LNHDA, CDR2 SQIVND (reference sequence). J was trimmed by 2 bases and V by 3 bases; bases with no gene match: 5. The CDR3 length is 15 residues. DNA of the CDR3: TGTGCCAGTAGTATTCGGGCTAGCGGGGCCTACGAGCAGTACTTC. Translation gives CASSIRASGAYEQYF.

The chain combines TRBV19 with TRBJ2-7, with D unresolved. Trimming removed 5 bases from V and 4 bases from J, with 9 bases in between. Looked up from germline, CDR1 is LNHDA and CDR2 is SQIVND (reference sequence). The CDR3 runs 12 residues. The CDR3 region is CASSQMGYEQYF. The DNA for the CDR3 is TGTGCCAGTAGTCAGATGGGATACGAGCAGTACTTC.

This clone is a singleton in its sample. The chain combines TRBV28 with TRBJ2-1; D assignment may be TRBD1 or TRBD2 (5 bases each). Trimming stripped 3 bases from V and 9 bases from J, with 18 bases between. The CDR3 contains 15 residues. Looked up from germline, CDR1 is MDHEN and CDR2 is SYDVKM. The DNA for the CDR3 is TGTGCCAGCAGTTTGGGGGTCTTGTCCCCCACTGAGCAGTTCTTC. It specifies CASSLGVLSPTEQFF.

Comment on this clone: Other nucleotide sequences in the sample specify the same CDR3. This chain links TRBV6-5 with TRBJ1-1, with D unclear. This CDR3 spans 12 amino acids. The germline V and J ends were trimmed by 4 bases and 4 bases, with 7 bases remaining between them. From germline, CDR1 is MNHEY and CDR2 SVGAGI. CDR3 sequence: CASSSLGTEAFF. The CDR3 DNA reads as TGTGCCAGCAGTTCCCTAGGCACTGAAGCTTTCTTT.

The table lists this clone with a few counts. The chain recombines TRBV6-5 with TRBJ1-2; TRBD1 is a possible D gene (6 bases). The V gene lost 6 bases and the J gene lost 4 bases, with 12 bases spanning the gap. From germline, CDR1 is MNHEY and CDR2 SVGAGI. This CDR3 region has 13 residues. CDR3 nucleotides: TGTGCCAGCAGCCCGGACAGAGGCTATGGCTACACCTTC. Protein product: CASSPDRGYGYTF.

This chain links TRBV6-6 with TRBJ1-4; possibly TRBD1 for D (5 bases). The V end lost 8 bases, the J end lost 5 bases, and 9 bases lay between the germline ends. Germline lookup yields CDR1 MNHNY and CDR2 SVGAGI (reference sequence). This CDR3 is 12 amino acids long. Here the CDR3 DNA reads TGTGCCAGCGGGGGAAAGAATGAAAAACTGTTTTTT. This gives the protein CASGGKNEKLFF.

The chain combines TRBV28 with TRBJ1-4, with D perhaps matching TRBD1 (5 bases). The CDR3 loop spans 12 amino acids. CDR1 is MDHEN and CDR2 is SYDVKM in the germline V gene. V lost 6 bases and J lost 8, with 10 bases in between. The CDR3 here is CASSSTGEKLFF. The CDR3 DNA is TGTGCCAGCAGCTCAACAGGCGAAAAACTGTTTTTT. Based on the CDR3 plus reference TRBV28 and TRBJ1-4, the full variable domain is DVKVTQSSRYLVKRTGEKVFLECVQDMDHENMFWYRQDPGLGLRLIYFSYDVKMKEKGDIPEGYSVSREKKERFSLILESASTNQTSMYLCASSSTGEKLFFGSGTQLSVL.